A single sample is the source of the 7 T cell receptor beta chains below, sequenced in a study of CD8+ T cells in alopecia areata (dated by TCRdb to the late 2010s). The time point label on this specimen signifies: baseline before oral tofacitinib. Receptor amplification or capture employed the immunoSEQ multiplex PCR assay. RNA was extracted from all samples and reverse transcribed into cDNA as template for TCR sequencing. The immuneACCESS repertoire file appears here via TCRdb, limited to in-frame rearrangements. These files lack a portion of the clones; in checked studies, under half of the deficit traces to unresolved V genes, and the cause of the others is not known. Across this sample there are 110,000 to 150,000 clones, with around 58% seen only once. Jointly, the top ten make up around 6.6% of the sample. The specimen was CD4+ T cells sorted from blood, collected at week 0. Source of these receptors: a human donor with alopecia areata.

CDR3: CASSLGGRGDTQYF. The DNA for the CDR3 is TGTGCCAGCAGTTTAGGGGGGCGAGGGGATACGCAGTATTTT. The chain employs TRBV27 and TRBJ2-3; D may be TRBD1 or TRBD2 (6 bases each). The CDR3 covers 14 residues. The V and J ends lost 2 bases and 6 bases respectively, with 12 bases between them. Germline assignment: CDR1 MNHEY and CDR2 SMNVEV (reference sequence).

As regards this clone: The limits of the CDR3 on the DNA are not certain, so only TCRdb's listed CDR3 is given. This chain links TRBV15 with TRBJ2-6; the table's TRBD1 call for D was not verified on the DNA. Per the germline V gene, CDR1 is LNHNV and CDR2 is YYDKDF (reference sequence). The CDR3 is 19 residues long, ends included. The CDR3 loop reads CATSRKHVSLFSGANVLTF.

This clone was recorded only once. V and J are TRBV5-4 and TRBJ2-6, with 9 bases aligning to TRBD1. The germline V gene has CDR1 SGHNT and CDR2 YYREEE (reference sequence). The CDR3 loop spans 17 amino acids. V was clipped by 4 bases and J by 0 bases; unmatched bases: 5. The CDR3 here is CASSPGQGHSGANVLTF. DNA for the CDR3: TGTGCCAGCAGCCCGGGACAGGGCCACTCTGGGGCCAACGTCCTGACTTTC.

The CDR3 DNA sequence: TGCGCCAGCAGCCTGCAGGCTGCAACTAATGAAAAACTGTTTTTT. It is translated as CASSLQAATNEKLFF. V and J are TRBV4-3 and TRBJ1-4; no clear D. The germline V gene has CDR1 LGHNA and CDR2 YSLEER. The germline V and J ends were trimmed by 4 bases and 0 bases, with 9 bases remaining between them. The CDR3 totals 15 residues.

The J gene is TRBJ1-1, the V gene TRBV30; 7 bases are shared with TRBD1. Germline V gives CDR1 GTSNPN, CDR2 SVGIG (reference sequence). V shed 0 bases, J shed 4 bases, and the junction held 2 bases outside the gene matches. This CDR3 is 13 amino acids long. Here the CDR3 reads CAWSVQGITEAFF. In DNA form, the CDR3 reads TGTGCCTGGAGTGTACAGGGGATCACTGAAGCTTTCTTT.

The chain uses TRBV30 and TRBJ2-3, with 11 bases identical to TRBD2. The germline V gene has CDR1 GTSNPN and CDR2 SVGIG (reference sequence). After removal of 4 bases from V and 8 bases from J, the junction contained 5 bases not matched to a gene. The CDR3 length is 13 residues. The chain's CDR3 is CAWTGLAVGTQYF. As DNA, the CDR3 is TGTGCCTGGACGGGACTAGCGGTGGGTACGCAGTATTTT.

This clone was counted a few times. The chain has TRBV6-1 and TRBJ2-7; D is perhaps TRBD1 or TRBD2 (5 bases each). Germline V lookup: CDR1 MNHNS, CDR2 SASEGT. CDR3 length: 16 amino acids. Trimming shortened V by 3 bases and J by 6 bases, and 21 bases separated the two germline ends. The CDR3 region has the DNA TGTGCCAGCAGTGAGGGGCCCGGGAATCACCCTCGCGAGCAGTACTTC. This sequence encodes CASSEGPGNHPREQYF.